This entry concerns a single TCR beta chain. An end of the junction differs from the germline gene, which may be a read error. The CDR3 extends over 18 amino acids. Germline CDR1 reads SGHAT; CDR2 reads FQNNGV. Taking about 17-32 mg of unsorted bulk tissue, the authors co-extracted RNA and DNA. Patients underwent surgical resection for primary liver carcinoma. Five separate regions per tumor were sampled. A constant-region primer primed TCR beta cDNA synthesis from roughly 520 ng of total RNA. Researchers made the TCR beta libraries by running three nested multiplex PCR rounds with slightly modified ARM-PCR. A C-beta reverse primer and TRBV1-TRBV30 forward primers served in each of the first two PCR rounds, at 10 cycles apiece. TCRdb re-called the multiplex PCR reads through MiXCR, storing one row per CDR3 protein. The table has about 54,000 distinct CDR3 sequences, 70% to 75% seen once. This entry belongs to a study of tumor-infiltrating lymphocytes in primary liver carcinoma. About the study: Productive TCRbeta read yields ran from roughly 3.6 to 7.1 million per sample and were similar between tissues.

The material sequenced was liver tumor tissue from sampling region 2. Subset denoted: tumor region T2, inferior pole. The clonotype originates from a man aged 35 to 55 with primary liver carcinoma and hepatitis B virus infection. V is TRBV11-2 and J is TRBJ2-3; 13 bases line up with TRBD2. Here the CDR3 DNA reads TGTGCCATCAGTTTAACTACTAGCGGGAGGGCGGGGCGAGATACGCGGTATTTT. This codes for CAISLTTSGRAGRDTRYF. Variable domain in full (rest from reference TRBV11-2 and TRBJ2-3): EAGVAQSPRYKIIEKRQSVAFWCNPISGHATLYWYQQILGQGPKLLIQFQNNGVVDDSQLPKDRFSAERLKGVDSTLKIQPAKLEDSAVYLCAISLTTSGRAGRDTRYFGPGTRLTVL.